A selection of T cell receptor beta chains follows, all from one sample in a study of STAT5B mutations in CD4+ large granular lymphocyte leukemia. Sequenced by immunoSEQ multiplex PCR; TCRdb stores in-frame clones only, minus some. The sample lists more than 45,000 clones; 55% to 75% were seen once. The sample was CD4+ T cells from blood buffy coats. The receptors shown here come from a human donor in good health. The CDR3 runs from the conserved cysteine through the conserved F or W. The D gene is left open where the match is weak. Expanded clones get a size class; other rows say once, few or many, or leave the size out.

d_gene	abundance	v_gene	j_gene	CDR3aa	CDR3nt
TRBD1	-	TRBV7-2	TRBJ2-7	CASSRTGTGVEQYF	TGTGCCAGCAGCCGAACCGGGACAGGGGTCGAGCAGTACTTC
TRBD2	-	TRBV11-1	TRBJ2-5	CASSLGGGAGETQYF	TGTGCCAGCAGCTTAGGCGGGGGGGCCGGAGAGACCCAGTACTTC
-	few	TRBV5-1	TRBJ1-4	CASSLGAGTEELFF	TGCGCCAGCAGCTTGGGGGCAGGTACCGAGGAACTGTTTTTT
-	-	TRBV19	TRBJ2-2	CASSMSGTPANTGELFF	TGTGCCAGTAGTATGAGTGGGACACCAGCGAACACCGGGGAGCTGTTTTTT
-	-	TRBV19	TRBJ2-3	CASSPLRGLSGTDTQYF	TGTGCCAGTAGTCCCCTCAGGGGCCTCAGTGGGACAGATACGCAGTATTTT
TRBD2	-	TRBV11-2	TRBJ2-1	CASSRGGSSYNEQFF	TGTGCCAGCAGCCGCGGGGGGAGCTCCTACAATGAGCAGTTCTTC
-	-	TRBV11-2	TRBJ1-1	CASSLDRVNTEAFF	TGTGCCAGCAGCTTAGACAGGGTGAACACTGAAGCTTTCTTT
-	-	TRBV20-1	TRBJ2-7	CSASDRGEQYF	TGCAGTGCTAGCGATAGAGGCGAGCAGTACTTC
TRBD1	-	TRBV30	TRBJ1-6	CALTGTHNSPLHF	TGTGCCTTGACAGGGACCCATAATTCACCCCTCCACTTT
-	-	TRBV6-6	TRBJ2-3	CAIRTGGTDTQYF	TGTGCCATCAGAACGGGGGGCACAGATACGCAGTATTTT
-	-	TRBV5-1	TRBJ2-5	CASSLAGNAGETQYF	TGCGCCAGCAGCTTGGCTGGGAACGCGGGGGAGACCCAGTACTTC
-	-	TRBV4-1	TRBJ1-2	CATKGGNYGYTF	TGCGCCACGAAAGGGGGAAACTATGGCTACACCTTC
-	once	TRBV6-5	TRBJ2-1	CASSYDRNPYNEQFF	TGTGCCAGCAGTTACGACAGAAATCCCTACAATGAGCAGTTCTTC
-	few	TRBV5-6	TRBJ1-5	CASSFNQFDNNQPQHF	TGTGCCAGCAGCTTTAACCAGTTTGACAACAATCAGCCCCAGCATTTT
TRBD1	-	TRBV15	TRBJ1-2	CATSREGQGGYGYTF	TGTGCCACCAGCAGAGAGGGACAGGGGGGTTATGGCTACACCTTC
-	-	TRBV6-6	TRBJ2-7	CASCQRSYEQYF	TGTGCCAGCTGTCAGCGGTCCTACGAGCAGTACTTC
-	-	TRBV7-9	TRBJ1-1	CASSPGNMNTEAFF	TGTGCCAGCAGTCCCGGGAACATGAACACTGAAGCTTTCTTT
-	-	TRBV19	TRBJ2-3	CASSQRGVTDTQYF	TGTGCCAGTAGCCAGAGGGGGGTCACAGATACGCAGTATTTT
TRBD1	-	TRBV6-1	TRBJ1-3	CASRTLIGQGPIYF	TGTGCCAGCAGGACATTGATCGGACAGGGGCCCATATATTTT
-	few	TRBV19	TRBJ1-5	CASSQRDSNQPQHF	TGTGCCAGTAGCCAAAGAGATAGCAATCAGCCCCAGCATTTT
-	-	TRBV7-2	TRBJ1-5	CASSLIGGENQPQHF	TGTGCCAGCAGCTTAATCGGGGGCGAAAATCAGCCCCAGCATTTT